Below, one T cell receptor (beta chain) is given with its context. Its antigen remains unknown. The record originates from a study of CD8 T cells in Susac syndrome. Study-level points and caveats: It was acknowledged by the study that relatively few individuals were included in its TCR sequencing and HLA analysis.

Sequencing of TCR beta was performed on blood CD8+ T cells and on blood CD4+ T cells. CDR1 is MNHEY and CDR2 is SVGEGT in the germline V gene. With 7 bases removed from V and 5 bases from J, the gap between germline ends came to 18 bases. The CDR3 has 14 amino acids. The RNA input was 0.5 to 1 ug, and it was reverse transcribed with random hexamers. TCRdb analysed the immunoSEQ multiplex PCR reads with MiXCR anew, one entry per CDR3 protein. The table lists about 130,000 distinct CDR3 sequences, about 90% of them singletons. The chain couples TRBV6-2 or TRBV6-3 to TRBJ2-7, with D maybe TRBD2 (6 bases). Material: CD8+ T cells from PBMCs. The source of this sequence is a human donor with multiple sclerosis. For the CDR3, the DNA is TGTGCCAGCACCCGGGAGCCGTACGTCCACGAGCAGTACTTC. Protein product: CASTREPYVHEQYF.